The 2 T cell receptor beta chains given below trace back to one sample, sequenced in a study of lymphopenia after photon versus proton radiotherapy. Libraries were prepared by immunoSEQ multiplex PCR; TCRdb keeps only in-frame clonotypes and omits some of them. In the table there are tens of thousands of clones, around 88% of which are singletons. Sequences were derived from peripheral blood, sampled from a patient treated with photon-based radiotherapy. These receptors were collected from a man aged 50-60 years with gastric cancer.

CDR3 sequence (DNA): TGTGCCAGTAGTATAGGTGCTAGCCCCACCGATACGCAGTATTTT. Translation: CASSIGASPTDTQYF. The chain employs TRBV19 and TRBJ2-3; tentative D call: TRBD2 (5 bases). CDR1 is LNHDA and CDR2 is SQIVND in the germline V gene (reference sequence). The CDR3 sequence is 15 residues long. V lost 1 base, J lost 6 bases, and 14 bases lay in between.

To note about this clone: This sample includes further DNA sequences coding for the same CDR3. The chain has TRBV7-9 and TRBJ2-1; 9 nucleotides line up with TRBD2. V was clipped by 4 bases and J by 3 bases; unmatched bases: 4. The germline V gene encodes CDR1 SEHNR and CDR2 FQNEAQ (reference sequence). The CDR3 runs 15 residues. The CDR3 DNA reads TGTGCCAGCAGCTCTCCAGCGGGAGGCTACAATGAGCAGTTCTTC. This sequence encodes CASSSPAGGYNEQFF.